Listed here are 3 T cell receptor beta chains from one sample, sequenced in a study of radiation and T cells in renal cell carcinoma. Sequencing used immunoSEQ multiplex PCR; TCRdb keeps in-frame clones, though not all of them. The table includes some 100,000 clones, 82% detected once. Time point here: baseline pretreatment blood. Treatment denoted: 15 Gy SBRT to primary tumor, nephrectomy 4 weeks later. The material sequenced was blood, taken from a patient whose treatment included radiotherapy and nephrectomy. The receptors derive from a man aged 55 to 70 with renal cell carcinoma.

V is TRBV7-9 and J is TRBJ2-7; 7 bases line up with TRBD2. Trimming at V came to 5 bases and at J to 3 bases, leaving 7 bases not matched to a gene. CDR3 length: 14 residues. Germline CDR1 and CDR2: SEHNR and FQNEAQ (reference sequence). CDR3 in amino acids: CASSGRDYHYEQYF. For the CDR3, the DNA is TGTGCCAGCAGCGGGCGGGACTACCACTACGAGCAGTACTTC. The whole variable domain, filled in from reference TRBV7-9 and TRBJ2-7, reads DTGVSQNPRHKITKRGQNVTFRCDPISEHNRLYWYRQTLGQGPEFLTYFQNEAQLEKSRLLSDRFSAERPKGSFSTLEIQRTEQGDSAMYLCASSGRDYHYEQYFGPGTRLTVT.

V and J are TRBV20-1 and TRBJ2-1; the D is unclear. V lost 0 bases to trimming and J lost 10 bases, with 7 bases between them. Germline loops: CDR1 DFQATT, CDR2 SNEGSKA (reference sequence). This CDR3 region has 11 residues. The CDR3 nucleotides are TGCAGTGCTAGAGAGTTTGGCGAGCAGTTCTTC. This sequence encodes CSAREFGEQFF.

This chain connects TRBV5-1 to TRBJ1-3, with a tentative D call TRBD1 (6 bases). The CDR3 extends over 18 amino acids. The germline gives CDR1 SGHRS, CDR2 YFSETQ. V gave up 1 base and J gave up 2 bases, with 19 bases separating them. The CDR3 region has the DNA TGCGCCAGCAGCTTGTTCCCCCGACAGGACGAACCTGGAAACACCATATATTTT. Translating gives CASSLFPRQDEPGNTIYF. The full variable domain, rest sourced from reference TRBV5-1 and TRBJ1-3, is KAGVTQTPRYLIKTRGQQVTLSCSPISGHRSVSWYQQTPGQGLQFLFEYFSETQRNKGNFPGRFSGRQFSNSRSEMNVSTLELGDSALYLCASSLFPRQDEPGNTIYFGEGSWLTVV.